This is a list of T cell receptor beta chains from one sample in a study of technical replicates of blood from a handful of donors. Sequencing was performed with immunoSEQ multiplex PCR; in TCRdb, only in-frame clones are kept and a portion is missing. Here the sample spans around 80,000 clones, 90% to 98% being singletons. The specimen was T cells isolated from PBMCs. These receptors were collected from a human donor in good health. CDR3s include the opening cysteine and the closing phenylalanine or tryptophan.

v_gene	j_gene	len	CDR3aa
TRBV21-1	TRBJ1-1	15	CASSKAGGLNTEAFF
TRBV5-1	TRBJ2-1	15	CASSSSAGGPNEQFF
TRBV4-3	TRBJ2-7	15	CASSVRGDSSYEQYF
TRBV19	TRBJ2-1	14	CASSIIQGSIRQFF
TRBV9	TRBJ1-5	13	CASSVLGNQPQHF
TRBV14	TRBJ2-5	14	CASSHGGSQETQYF
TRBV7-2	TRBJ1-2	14	CASSMDREVDGYTF
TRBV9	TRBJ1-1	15	CASSVGLGGLTEAFF
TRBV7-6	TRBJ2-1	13	CASSPGEYNEQFF
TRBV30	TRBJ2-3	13	CACKRDSTDTQYF
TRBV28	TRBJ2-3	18	CASRSDREGPHYTDTQYF
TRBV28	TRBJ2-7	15	CASSQGQGLSYEQYF
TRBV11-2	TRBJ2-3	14	CASSLGAGGYTQYF
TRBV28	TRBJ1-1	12	CASDSGNTEAFF
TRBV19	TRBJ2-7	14	CASSSQQGPYEQYF
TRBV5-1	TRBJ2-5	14	CASSFPGGQETQYF
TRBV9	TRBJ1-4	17	CASSVNRGLEEDEKLFF
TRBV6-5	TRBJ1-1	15	CASSYSGTMNTEAFF
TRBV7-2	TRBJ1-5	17	CASSRHSRGGAGQPQHF
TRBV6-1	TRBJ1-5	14	CASSPQGADQPQHF
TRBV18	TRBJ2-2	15	CASSLSQTNTGELFF
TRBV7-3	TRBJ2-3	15	CASSLTSGSTDTQYF
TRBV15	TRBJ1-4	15	CATSRESEANEKLFF
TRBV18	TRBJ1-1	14	CASSPGGKRTEAFF
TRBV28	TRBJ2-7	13	CASSPGTGVEQYF
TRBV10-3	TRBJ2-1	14	CAFRRDRVLDEQFF
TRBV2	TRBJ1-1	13	CASSEARGAEAFF
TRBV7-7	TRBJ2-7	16	CASRLPLVGPNYEQYF
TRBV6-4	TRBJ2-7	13	CASSDSRSYEQYF
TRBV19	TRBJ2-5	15	CASSILQGSGETQYF
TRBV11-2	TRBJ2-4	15	CASSENPGSQNIQYF
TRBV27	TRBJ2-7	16	CASSLSLDREAYEQYF
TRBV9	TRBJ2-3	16	CASSPQLAGLVDTQYF
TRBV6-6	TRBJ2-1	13	CASSYRGGDEQFF
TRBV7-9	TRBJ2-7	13	CATLGTGTYEQYF